Below are 28 T cell receptor beta chains sequenced from a single sample in a study of cytomegalovirus exposure and HLA in healthy donors. Primers for the PCR totalled 60 Vbeta and 13 Jbeta. The repertoire was sequenced with immunoSEQ multiplex PCR; TCRdb's copy has only in-frame clones and lacks some. This table has approximately 150,000 clones, roughly three quarters appearing once. The sequencing input was PBMCs. Receptors originate from a man aged 55 to 69 in good health and CMV-seronegative.

The chain combines TRBV7-9 with TRBJ2-6; D is uncertain. V lost 4 bases, J lost 3 bases, and 7 bases lay in between. From germline, CDR1 is SEHNR and CDR2 FQNEAQ (reference sequence). The CDR3 totals 14 residues. The CDR3: CASSSPFGANVLTF. As DNA, the CDR3 is TGTGCCAGCAGCTCTCCCTTTGGGGCCAACGTCCTGACTTTC.

The chain employs TRBV5-4 and TRBJ2-3; 10 positions agree with TRBD2. CDR1 and CDR2 (germline): SGHNT, YYREEE (reference sequence). This CDR3 contains 19 residues. With V trimmed by 3 bases and J by 0 bases, 13 bases remained unmatched. The CDR3 spells CASSYPNSGLAMSTDTQYF. The CDR3 bases are TGTGCCAGCAGCTACCCTAACTCGGGACTAGCGATGAGCACAGATACGCAGTATTTT.

This chain uses TRBV5-1 with TRBJ1-4, with 7 bases aligning to TRBD1. This CDR3 spans 14 amino acids. Trimming cost V 4 bases and J 6 bases; bases outside gene matches: 6. CDR1 and CDR2 (germline): SGHRS, YFSETQ. The CDR3 sequence: CASSLRQGYEKLFF. CDR3 DNA sequence: TGCGCCAGCAGCCTCCGACAGGGCTATGAAAAACTGTTTTTT.

The chain joins TRBV18 to TRBJ2-7; D ambiguous. The CDR3 is 16 amino acids. The germline V gene encodes CDR1 KGHSH and CDR2 LQKENI. V lost 2 bases and J 0 bases, leaving 14 bases between the germline ends. The CDR3 DNA sequence: TGTGCCAGCTCACCAAGTGGGCCTCTGAGCTCCTACGAGCAGTACTTC. It translates to CASSPSGPLSSYEQYF.

The V call is TRBV19, the J call TRBJ2-3; D uncertain. Trimming took off 8 bases at V and 4 bases at J, with 10 bases between the two ends. The CDR3 totals 12 residues. CDR1 is LNHDA, CDR2 SQIVND, per germline (reference sequence). CDR3 bases: TGTGCCAGTGGGCCAAACGCAGATACGCAGTATTTT. This sequence encodes CASGPNADTQYF.

The CDR3 bases are TGTGCCAGTAGTCGGACAGGGGGCCTTCCCAATCAGCCCCAGCATTTT. This sequence encodes CASSRTGGLPNQPQHF. The chain recombines TRBV19 with TRBJ1-5; 11 positions match TRBD1. CDR3 size: 16 residues. The germline CDR1 and CDR2 sequences are LNHDA and SQIVND (reference sequence). The J segment lost 3 bases and the V segment lost 5 bases, leaving 6 bases of the junction unmatched.

This clone showed up just once. The V call is TRBV19, the J call TRBJ2-2; tentative D call: TRBD2 (5 bases). The V and J ends lost 1 base and 7 bases respectively, with 19 bases between them. The germline CDR1 and CDR2 sequences are LNHDA and SQIVND (reference sequence). The CDR3 is made up of 17 amino acids. The CDR3 bases are TGTGCCAGTAGTATAGCTGCGGGCGTCAGTATAGTCGGGGAGCTGTTTTTT. It encodes CASSIAAGVSIVGELFF.

This clone was picked up one time. The chain links TRBV30 to TRBJ1-5; TRBD1 agrees at 7 bases. Germline CDR1 GTSNPN, CDR2 SVGIG (reference sequence). Trimming removed 3 bases from V and 4 bases from J; junction bases left unmatched: 6. This CDR3 has 14 residues. The CDR3 coding sequence is TGTGCCTGGAGCCGGGACAGCTCAAATCAGCCCCAGCATTTT. It translates to CAWSRDSSNQPQHF.

The chain recombines TRBV28 with TRBJ2-7; TRBD2 might be the D (7 bases). V lost 7 bases, J lost 5 bases, and 21 bases lay in between. The CDR3 is made up of 15 amino acids. Germline values: CDR1 MDHEN, CDR2 SYDVKM. CDR3: CASTGGGYVWNEQYF. DNA for the CDR3: TGTGCCAGCACAGGCGGGGGCTACGTGTGGAACGAGCAGTACTTC.

CDR3 protein: CAISEVGGQPQHF. CDR3 coding DNA: TGTGCCATCAGCGAAGTGGGGGGTCAGCCCCAGCATTTT. The chain uses TRBV10-3 and TRBJ1-5; possibly TRBD1 for D (5 bases). V was trimmed by 6 bases and J by 6 bases, leaving 12 bases between them. CDR3 length: 13 residues. Germline V CDR1 and CDR2: ENHRY, SYGVKD.

The chain couples TRBV10-1 to TRBJ2-5; D possibly corresponds to TRBD1 (5 bases). There are 15 residues in the CDR3. The germline V gene encodes CDR1 WNHNN and CDR2 SYGVQD (reference sequence). The V end lost 0 bases, the J end lost 4 bases, and 12 bases lay between the germline ends. DNA of the CDR3: TGCGCCAGCAGTGAGTCTGCCCAGGGTACAGAGACCCAGTACTTC. It yields the protein CASSESAQGTETQYF.

The rearrangement uses TRBV19 and TRBJ1-1; TRBD1 is a possible D gene (6 bases). The CDR3 sequence is 13 residues long. Trimming shortened V by 7 bases and J by 3 bases, and 12 bases separated the two germline ends. Germline V lookup: CDR1 LNHDA, CDR2 SQIVND (reference sequence). CDR3: CASNMDRHTEAFF. In DNA, the CDR3 is TGTGCCAGTAACATGGACAGACACACTGAAGCTTTCTTT. The full variable domain, rest sourced from reference TRBV19 and TRBJ1-1, is DGGITQSPKYLFRKEGQNVTLSCEQNLNHDAMYWYRQDPGQGLRLIYYSQIVNDFQKGDIAEGYSVSREKKESFPLTVTSAQKNPTAFYLCASNMDRHTEAFFGQGTRLTVV.

The chain joins TRBV27 to TRBJ2-4, with 9 bases lining up with TRBD1. J gave up 4 bases and V 5 bases, and 6 bases lay outside the gene matches. This CDR3 comprises 15 residues. Germline values: CDR1 MNHEY, CDR2 SMNVEV (reference sequence). CDR3 nucleotides: TGTGCCAGCAGTCCAAGGACAGGGGATAAAAACATTCAGTACTTC. Translation gives CASSPRTGDKNIQYF.

This chain connects TRBV7-2 to TRBJ2-7, with 9 bases matching TRBD1. Germline assignment: CDR1 SGHTA and CDR2 FQGNSA. The length of the CDR3 is 14 residues. V shed 1 base, J shed 3 bases, and the junction held 1 base outside the gene matches. CDR3 nucleotide sequence: TGTGCCAGCAGCTTAGGGGGACAGGGCTACGAGCAGTACTTC. It encodes CASSLGGQGYEQYF.

The chain joins TRBV4-2 to TRBJ1-6; D is ambiguous. This CDR3 contains 16 residues. The V end was cut by 0 bases, the J end by 9 bases, with 15 bases between. Germline V gene sequence: CDR1 LGHNA, CDR2 YNFKEQ. CDR3 coding DNA: TGTGCCAGCAGCCAAGACCTCCTGGGCGCGGGTTCACCCCTCCACTTT. It translates to CASSQDLLGAGSPLHF.

This chain connects TRBV11-3 to TRBJ2-3; 9 bases match TRBD2. Trimming cost V 3 bases and J 4 bases; bases outside gene matches: 5. Looked up from germline, CDR1 is SGHNT and CDR2 is YENEEA. The CDR3 runs to 15 residues. The CDR3 coding sequence is TGTGCCAGCAGCTTTGAGGCGGGGGGGGCAGATACGCAGTATTTT. This encodes CASSFEAGGADTQYF.

The rearrangement joins TRBV30 to TRBJ1-1; D unresolved. Trimming pared 0 bases from V and 4 bases from J, leaving 12 bases between. This CDR3 is built from 14 residues. Germline CDR1 reads GTSNPN; CDR2 reads SVGIG (reference sequence). As DNA, the CDR3 is TGTGCCTGGAGTGTACACCGGGGTAGCACTGAAGCTTTCTTT. Residues: CAWSVHRGSTEAFF.

The chain carries TRBV5-5 and TRBJ1-2; D unresolved. This CDR3 contains 13 residues. The germline V and J ends were trimmed by 5 bases and 5 bases, with 13 bases remaining between them. Germline assignment: CDR1 SGHKS and CDR2 YYEKEE (reference sequence). CDR3 amino acids: CASRPDGGYGYTF. The CDR3 DNA is TGTGCCAGCAGGCCCGACGGCGGGTATGGCTACACCTTC.

Note on this clone: One end of the junction is discordant with germline, which a read error may explain. This chain joins TRBV5-1 and TRBJ1-1; TRBD1 agrees at 8 bases. The CDR3 runs to 14 residues. Germline values: CDR1 SGHRS, CDR2 YFSETQ. The CDR3 DNA follows: TGCGCCAGCAGCTGGACAGGGCCGAACACTGAAGTTTTCTTT. It translates to CASSWTGPNTEVFF.

V gene TRBV5-4 combines with J gene TRBJ2-3; D perhaps matches TRBD1 (6 bases). CDR1 is SGHNT, CDR2 YYREEE, per germline (reference sequence). V was trimmed by 3 bases and J by 2 bases, leaving 16 bases between them. There are 16 residues in the CDR3. The CDR3 sequence: CASSSNRDRVTDTQYF. CDR3 nucleotides: TGTGCCAGCAGCTCAAACAGGGATAGGGTCACAGATACGCAGTATTTT.

This clone was seen a handful of times. J is TRBJ1-5 and V is TRBV4-1; 8 bases align to TRBD1. With 4 bases clipped from V and 7 bases from J, the junction kept 6 bases outside the gene matches. The germline V gene has CDR1 MGHRA and CDR2 YSYEKL. The CDR3 contains 14 residues. CDR3 protein: CASSRQTGDQPQHF. The CDR3 DNA follows: TGCGCCAGCAGCCGCCAGACAGGGGACCAGCCCCAGCATTTT.

The chain recombines TRBV6-5 with TRBJ2-1; D is perhaps TRBD1 (6 bases). CDR1 is MNHEY and CDR2 is SVGAGI in the germline V gene. This CDR3 comprises 15 residues. The V gene lost 4 bases and the J gene lost 8 bases, with 18 bases spanning the gap. The CDR3 loop is CASSFSYRDFDEQFF. CDR3 DNA: TGTGCCAGCAGTTTCTCTTACAGGGATTTCGATGAGCAGTTCTTC.

This clone was seen only a few times. This chain uses TRBV30 with TRBJ2-3, with 11 bases aligning to TRBD2. Germline V gene lookup returns CDR1 GTSNPN and CDR2 SVGIG (reference sequence). J gave up 0 bases and V 2 bases, and 4 bases lay outside the gene matches. The CDR3 extends over 16 amino acids. For the CDR3, the DNA is TGTGCCTGGAGTCCGGGACTAGCGGCTAGCACAGATACGCAGTATTTT. Protein sequence: CAWSPGLAASTDTQYF.

This chain joins TRBV7-2 and TRBJ2-7, with 7 bases identical to TRBD1. The V and J ends lost 4 bases and 2 bases, in that order; junction bases with no gene match: 5. This CDR3 contains 14 residues. CDR1 and CDR2 (germline): SGHTA, FQGNSA. CDR3 protein: CASSSPGTAYEQYF. DNA of the CDR3: TGTGCCAGCAGCTCGCCCGGGACAGCCTACGAGCAGTACTTC.

As for this clone: An end of the junction does not agree with germline; a read error may underlie this. This chain uses TRBV7-2 with TRBJ1-6; 7 nucleotides line up with TRBD1. Germline-derived CDR1 and CDR2 are SGHTA and FQGNSA. This CDR3 comprises 14 residues. The DNA of the CDR3 is TGTGCCAGCAACTTAGGGACAGAAAGTTCACCCCTCCACTTT. As protein: CASNLGTESSPLHF. The full variable domain, its missing parts supplied by reference TRBV7-2 and TRBJ1-6, is GAGVSQSPSNKVTEKGKDVELRCDPISGHTALYWYRQSLGQGLEFLIYFQGNSAPDKSGLPSDRFSAERTGGSVSTLTIQRTQQEDSAVYLCASNLGTESSPLHFGNGTRLTVT.

The chain has TRBV10-3 and TRBJ2-1; the match to TRBD1 covers 11 bases. Per the germline V gene, CDR1 is ENHRY and CDR2 is SYGVKD. CDR3 length: 15 residues. Losses at the gene ends were 4 bases for V and 6 bases for J; bases not matched to a gene: 5. CDR3 bases: TGTGCCATCAGTGGACCCGGGACAGGGGGCAATGAGCAGTTCTTC. Translating it yields CAISGPGTGGNEQFF.

This clone came up a few times. The CDR3: CASSSRRAADQDGYTF. The CDR3 DNA reads TGTGCCAGCAGCTCCCGTCGAGCGGCTGACCAAGATGGCTACACCTTC. The chain is built from TRBV7-2 and TRBJ1-2; D remains unclear. This CDR3 contains 16 residues. Between the trimmed V and J ends, which lost 4 bases and 6 bases, there was a span of 21 bases. Germline V CDR1 and CDR2: SGHTA, FQGNSA.

Only one count was recorded for this clone. The rearrangement joins TRBV27 to TRBJ2-1; 10 nucleotides line up with TRBD2. Germline V gene lookup returns CDR1 MNHEY and CDR2 SMNVEV (reference sequence). The length of the CDR3 is 16 residues. Trimming took 5 bases from V and 1 from J; bases not matched to a gene: 5. Written as DNA, the CDR3 is TGTGCCAGCAGTAGACAAGCGGGAGGGTCCTACAATGAGCAGTTCTTC. As protein: CASSRQAGGSYNEQFF.